Listed below are T cell receptor beta chains from one sample, sequenced in a study of lymphopenia after photon versus proton radiotherapy. Sequenced by immunoSEQ multiplex PCR; TCRdb stores in-frame clones only, minus some. This table has 25,000 to 30,000 clones, roughly four fifths appearing once. Sample: peripheral blood, taken from a patient treated with photon-based radiotherapy. The receptors were sampled from a man aged 45 to 65 with gastric cancer. CDR3s include the opening cysteine and the closing phenylalanine or tryptophan. A D gene is named only where the DNA matches it firmly. Where a row states a size, it is once, few, many or the class of an expanded clone; other rows omit it.

V: TRBV18; size: .; D: .; J: TRBJ1-5; CDR3: CASSLDSGQPQHF; DNA: TGTGCCAGCTCGCTAGATTCGGGCCAGCCCCAGCATTTT
V: TRBV10-1; size: .; D: TRBD1; J: TRBJ1-1; CDR3: CASSERDRITEAFF; DNA: TGCGCCAGCAGTGAGCGGGACAGGATAACTGAAGCTTTCTTT
V: TRBV11-2; size: .; D: .; J: TRBJ2-5; CDR3: CASSFSWTQYF; DNA: TGTGCCAGCAGCTTCAGTTGGACCCAGTACTTC
V: TRBV7-6; size: .; D: .; J: TRBJ2-2; CDR3: CASSLAAANTGELFF; DNA: TGTGCCAGCAGCTTAGCGGCAGCGAACACCGGGGAGCTGTTTTTT
V: TRBV7-3; size: .; D: .; J: TRBJ1-5; CDR3: CASSRDWNQPQHF; DNA: TGTGCCAGCAGCCGGGACTGGAATCAGCCCCAGCATTTT
V: TRBV7-2; size: .; D: .; J: TRBJ2-2; CDR3: CASSPPGGGNGELFF; DNA: TGTGCCAGCAGCCCGCCGGGGGGCGGTAACGGGGAGCTGTTTTTT
V: TRBV2; size: .; D: .; J: TRBJ1-1; CDR3: CASSDGRGITEAFF; DNA: TGTGCCAGCAGTGATGGCAGGGGTATTACTGAAGCTTTCTTT
V: TRBV14; size: once; D: .; J: TRBJ1-2; CDR3: CASSQDGGPEGYTF; DNA: TGTGCCAGCAGCCAAGATGGGGGGCCGGAAGGCTACACCTTC
V: TRBV18; size: .; D: TRBD1; J: TRBJ2-5; CDR3: CASSPPTGGAKGETQYF; DNA: TGTGCCAGCTCACCACCTACAGGGGGCGCGAAAGGAGAGACCCAGTACTTC
V: TRBV25-1; size: .; D: .; J: TRBJ1-6; CDR3: CASSEGPRSGSYNSPLHF; DNA: TGTGCCAGCAGTGAAGGACCCAGGAGCGGCTCCTATAATTCACCCCTCCACTTT